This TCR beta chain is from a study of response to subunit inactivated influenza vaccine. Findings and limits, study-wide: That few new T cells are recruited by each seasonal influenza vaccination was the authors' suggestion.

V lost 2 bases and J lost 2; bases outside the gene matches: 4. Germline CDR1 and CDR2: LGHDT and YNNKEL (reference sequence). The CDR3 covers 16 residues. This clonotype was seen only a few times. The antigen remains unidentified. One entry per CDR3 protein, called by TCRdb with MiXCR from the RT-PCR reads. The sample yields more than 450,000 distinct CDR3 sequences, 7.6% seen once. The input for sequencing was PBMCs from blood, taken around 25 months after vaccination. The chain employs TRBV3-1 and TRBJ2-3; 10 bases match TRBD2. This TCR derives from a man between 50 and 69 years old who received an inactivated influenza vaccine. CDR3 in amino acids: CASSQTLAGLTDTQYF. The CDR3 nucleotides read TGTGCCAGCAGCCAAACACTAGCGGGGCTCACAGATACGCAGTATTTT.